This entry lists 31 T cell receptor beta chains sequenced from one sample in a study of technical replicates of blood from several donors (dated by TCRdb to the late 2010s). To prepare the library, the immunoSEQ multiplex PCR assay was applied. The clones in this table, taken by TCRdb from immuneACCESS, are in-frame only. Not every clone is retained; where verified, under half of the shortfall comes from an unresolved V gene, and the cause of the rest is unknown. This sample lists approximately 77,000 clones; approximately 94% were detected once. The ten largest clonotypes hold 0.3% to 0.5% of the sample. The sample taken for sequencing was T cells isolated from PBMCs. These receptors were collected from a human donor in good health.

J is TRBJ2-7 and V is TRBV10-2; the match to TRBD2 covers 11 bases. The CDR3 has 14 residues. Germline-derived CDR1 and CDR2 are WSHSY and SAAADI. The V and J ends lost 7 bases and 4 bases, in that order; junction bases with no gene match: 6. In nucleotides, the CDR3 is TGCGCCAGCACTAAGGGACTAGCGGAGTACGAGCAGTACTTC. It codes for CASTKGLAEYEQYF.

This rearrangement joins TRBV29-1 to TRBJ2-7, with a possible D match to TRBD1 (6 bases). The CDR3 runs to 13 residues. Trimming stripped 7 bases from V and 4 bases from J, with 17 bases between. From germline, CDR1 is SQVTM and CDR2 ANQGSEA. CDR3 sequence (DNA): TGCAGCGCCGAGACAGGTACTACGTACGAGCAGTACTTC. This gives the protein CSAETGTTYEQYF.

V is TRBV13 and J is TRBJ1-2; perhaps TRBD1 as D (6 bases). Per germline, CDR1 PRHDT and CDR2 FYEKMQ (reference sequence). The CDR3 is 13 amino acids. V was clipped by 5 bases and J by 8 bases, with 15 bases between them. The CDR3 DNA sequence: TGTGCCAGCAGCCCGGAGGACAGTAGCGGCTACACCTTC. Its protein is CASSPEDSSGYTF.

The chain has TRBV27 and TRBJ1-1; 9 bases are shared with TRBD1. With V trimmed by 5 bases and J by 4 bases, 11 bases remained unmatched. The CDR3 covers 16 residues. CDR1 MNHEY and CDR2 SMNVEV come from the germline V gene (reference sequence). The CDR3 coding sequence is TGTGCCAGCAGTCCCCAGACAGGGGGAGTGGGCACTGAAGCTTTCTTT. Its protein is CASSPQTGGVGTEAFF.

The CDR3: CASSRNGNSYEQYF. The CDR3 DNA follows: TGTGCCAGCAGCCGGAACGGGAACTCCTACGAGCAGTACTTC. The chain couples TRBV4-2 to TRBJ2-7, with D tentatively TRBD2 (5 bases). This CDR3 contains 14 residues. Germline CDR1 LGHNA, CDR2 YNFKEQ. V shed 4 bases and J shed 0 bases, with 10 bases lying between them.

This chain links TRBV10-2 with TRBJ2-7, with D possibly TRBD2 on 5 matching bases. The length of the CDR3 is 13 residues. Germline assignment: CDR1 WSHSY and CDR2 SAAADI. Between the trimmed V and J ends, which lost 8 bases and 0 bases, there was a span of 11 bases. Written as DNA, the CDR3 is TGCGCCAGCTTGGGAGACCACTCCTACGAGCAGTACTTC. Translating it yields CASLGDHSYEQYF.

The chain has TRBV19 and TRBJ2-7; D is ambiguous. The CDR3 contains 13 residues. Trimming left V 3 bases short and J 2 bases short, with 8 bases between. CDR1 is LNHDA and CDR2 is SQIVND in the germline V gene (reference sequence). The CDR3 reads CASSIGLTYEQYF. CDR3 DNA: TGTGCCAGTAGTATTGGGCTAACCTACGAGCAGTACTTC. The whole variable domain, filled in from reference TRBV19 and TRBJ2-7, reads DGGITQSPKYLFRKEGQNVTLSCEQNLNHDAMYWYRQDPGQGLRLIYYSQIVNDFQKGDIAEGYSVSREKKESFPLTVTSAQKNPTAFYLCASSIGLTYEQYFGPGTRLTVT.

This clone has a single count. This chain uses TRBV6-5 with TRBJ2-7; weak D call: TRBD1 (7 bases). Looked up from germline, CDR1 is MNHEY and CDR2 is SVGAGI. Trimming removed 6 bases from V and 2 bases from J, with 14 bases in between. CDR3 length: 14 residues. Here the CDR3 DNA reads TGTGCCAGCAGGCGCGGGACAGTTACCTACGAGCAGTACTTC. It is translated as CASRRGTVTYEQYF.

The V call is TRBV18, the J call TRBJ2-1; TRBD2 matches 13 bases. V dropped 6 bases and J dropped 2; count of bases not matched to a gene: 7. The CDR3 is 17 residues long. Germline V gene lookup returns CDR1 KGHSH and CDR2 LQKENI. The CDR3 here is CASSPRTSGSTYNEQFF. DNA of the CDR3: TGTGCCAGCTCCCCCCGGACTAGCGGGAGTACCTACAATGAGCAGTTCTTC.

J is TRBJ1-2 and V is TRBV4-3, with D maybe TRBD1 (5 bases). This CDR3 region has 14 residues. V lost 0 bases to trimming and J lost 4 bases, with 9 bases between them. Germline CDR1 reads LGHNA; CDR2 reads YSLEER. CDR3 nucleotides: TGCGCCAGCAGCCAAGATCTGACAGCCTATGGCTACACCTTC. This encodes CASSQDLTAYGYTF.

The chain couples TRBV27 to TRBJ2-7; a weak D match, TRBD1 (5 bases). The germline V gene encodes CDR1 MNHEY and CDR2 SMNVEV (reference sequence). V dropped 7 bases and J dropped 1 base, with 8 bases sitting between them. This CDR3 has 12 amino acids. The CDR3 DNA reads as TGTGCCAGCACCGCAGGGTCCTACGAGCAGTACTTC. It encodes CASTAGSYEQYF.

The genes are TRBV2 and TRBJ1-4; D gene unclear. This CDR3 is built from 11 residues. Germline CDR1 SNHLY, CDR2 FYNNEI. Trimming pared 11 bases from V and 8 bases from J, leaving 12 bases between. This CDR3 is CAFDRREKLFF. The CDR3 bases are TGTGCCTTTGACCGGAGGGAAAAACTGTTTTTT.

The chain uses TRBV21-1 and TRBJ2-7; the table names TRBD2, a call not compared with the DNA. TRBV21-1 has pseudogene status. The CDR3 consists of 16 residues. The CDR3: CASPRLAETLLYEQYF. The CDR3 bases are TGTGCCAGCCCCCGACTAGCGGAAACACTTCTGTACGAGCAGTACTTC.

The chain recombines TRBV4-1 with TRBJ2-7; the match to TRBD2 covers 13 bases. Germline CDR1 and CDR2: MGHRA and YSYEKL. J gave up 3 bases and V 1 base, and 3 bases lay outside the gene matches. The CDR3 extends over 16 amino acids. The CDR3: CASSQAGLAGNYEQYF. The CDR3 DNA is TGCGCCAGCAGCCAAGCGGGACTAGCGGGGAACTACGAGCAGTACTTC.

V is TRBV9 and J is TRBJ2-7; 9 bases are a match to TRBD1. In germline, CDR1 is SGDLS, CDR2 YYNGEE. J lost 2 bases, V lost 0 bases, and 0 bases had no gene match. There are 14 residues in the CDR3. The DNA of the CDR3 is TGTGCCAGCAGCGTAGGGACAGGGGCCTACGAGCAGTACTTC. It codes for CASSVGTGAYEQYF.

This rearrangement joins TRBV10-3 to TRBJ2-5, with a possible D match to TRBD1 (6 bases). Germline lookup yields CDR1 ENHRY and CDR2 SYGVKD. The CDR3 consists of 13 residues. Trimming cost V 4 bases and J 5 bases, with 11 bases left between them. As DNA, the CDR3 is TGTGCCATCAGTGGTAACAGGGAGGAGACCCAGTACTTC. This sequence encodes CAISGNREETQYF.

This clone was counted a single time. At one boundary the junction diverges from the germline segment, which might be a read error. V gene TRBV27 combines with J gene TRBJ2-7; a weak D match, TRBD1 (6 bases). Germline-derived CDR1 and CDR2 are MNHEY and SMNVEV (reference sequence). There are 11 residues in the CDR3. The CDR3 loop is CASSQGTRRVF. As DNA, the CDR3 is TGTGCCAGCAGTCAAGGGACACGCCGGGTATTC.

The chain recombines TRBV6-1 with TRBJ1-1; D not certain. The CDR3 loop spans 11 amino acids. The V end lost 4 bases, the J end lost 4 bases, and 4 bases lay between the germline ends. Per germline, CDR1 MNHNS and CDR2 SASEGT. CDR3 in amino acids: CASSASTEAFF. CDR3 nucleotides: TGTGCCAGCAGTGCCAGCACTGAAGCTTTCTTT.

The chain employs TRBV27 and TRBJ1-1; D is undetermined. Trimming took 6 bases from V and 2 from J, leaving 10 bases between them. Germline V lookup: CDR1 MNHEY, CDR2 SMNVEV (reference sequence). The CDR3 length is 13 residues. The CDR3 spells CASRARGNTEAFF. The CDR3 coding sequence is TGTGCCAGCAGGGCCCGGGGTAACACTGAAGCTTTCTTT.

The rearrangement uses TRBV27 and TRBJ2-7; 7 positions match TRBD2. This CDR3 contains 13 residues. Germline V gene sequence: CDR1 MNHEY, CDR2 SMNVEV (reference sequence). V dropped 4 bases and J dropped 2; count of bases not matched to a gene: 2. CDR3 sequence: CASSYGLAYEQYF. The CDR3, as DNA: TGTGCCAGCAGTTACGGACTAGCCTACGAGCAGTACTTC.

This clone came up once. DNA of the CDR3: TGTGCCAGCAGCACGCAAAAGGAGCGGGAGGAATTCTACGAGCAGTACTTC. Amino acids: CASSTQKEREEFYEQYF. The chain uses TRBV7-9 and TRBJ2-7; the match to TRBD2 covers 9 bases. CDR1 is SEHNR, CDR2 FQNEAQ, per germline (reference sequence). The length of the CDR3 is 17 residues. J gave up 3 bases and V 5 bases, and 14 bases lay outside the gene matches.

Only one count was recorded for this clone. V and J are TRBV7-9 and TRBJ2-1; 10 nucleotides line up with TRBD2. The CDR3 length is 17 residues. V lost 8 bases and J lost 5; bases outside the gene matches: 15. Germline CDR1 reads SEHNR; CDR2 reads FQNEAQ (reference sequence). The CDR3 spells CASCLLAGVSFHNEQFF. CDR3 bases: TGTGCCAGCTGCCTCCTAGCGGGAGTATCCTTTCACAATGAGCAGTTCTTC.

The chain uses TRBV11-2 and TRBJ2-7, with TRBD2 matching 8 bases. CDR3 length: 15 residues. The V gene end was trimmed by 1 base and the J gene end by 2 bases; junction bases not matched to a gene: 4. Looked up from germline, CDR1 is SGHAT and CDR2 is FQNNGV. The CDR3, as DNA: TGTGCCAGCAGCTTAGCAGGTAGCGGGGCCTACGAGCAGTACTTC. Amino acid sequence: CASSLAGSGAYEQYF.

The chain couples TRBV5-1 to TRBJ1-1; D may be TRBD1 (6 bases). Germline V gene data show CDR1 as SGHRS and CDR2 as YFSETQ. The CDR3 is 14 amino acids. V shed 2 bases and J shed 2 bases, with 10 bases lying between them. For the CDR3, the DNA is TGCGCCAGCAGCTTAGGACAGCCTAACACTGAAGCTTTCTTT. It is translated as CASSLGQPNTEAFF.

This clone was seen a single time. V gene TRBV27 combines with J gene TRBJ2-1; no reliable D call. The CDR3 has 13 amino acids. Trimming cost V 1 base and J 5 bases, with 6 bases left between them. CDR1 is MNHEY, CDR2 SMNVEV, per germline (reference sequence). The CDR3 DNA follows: TGTGCCAGCAGTTTATTCCTAAACAATGAGCAGTTCTTC. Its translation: CASSLFLNNEQFF.

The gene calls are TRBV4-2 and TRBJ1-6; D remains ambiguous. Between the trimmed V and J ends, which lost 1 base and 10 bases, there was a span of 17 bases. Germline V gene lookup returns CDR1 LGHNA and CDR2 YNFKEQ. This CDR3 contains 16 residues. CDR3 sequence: CASSQVSLEAVSPLHF. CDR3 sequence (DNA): TGTGCCAGCAGCCAAGTTTCCTTAGAGGCTGTCTCACCCCTCCACTTT.

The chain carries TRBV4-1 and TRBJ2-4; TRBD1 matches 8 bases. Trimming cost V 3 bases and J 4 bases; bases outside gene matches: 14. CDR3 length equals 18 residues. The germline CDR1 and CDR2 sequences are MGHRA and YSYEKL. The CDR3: CASSQSISGQGVKNIQYF. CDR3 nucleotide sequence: TGCGCCAGCAGCCAGTCAATTAGCGGACAGGGCGTTAAAAACATTCAGTACTTC.

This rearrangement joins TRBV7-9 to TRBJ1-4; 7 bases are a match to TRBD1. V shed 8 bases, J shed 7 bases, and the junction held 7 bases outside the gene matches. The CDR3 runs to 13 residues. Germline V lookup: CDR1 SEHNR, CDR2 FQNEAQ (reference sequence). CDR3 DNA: TGTGCCAGCGGCCGACAGGGTAGTGAAAAACTGTTTTTT. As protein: CASGRQGSEKLFF.

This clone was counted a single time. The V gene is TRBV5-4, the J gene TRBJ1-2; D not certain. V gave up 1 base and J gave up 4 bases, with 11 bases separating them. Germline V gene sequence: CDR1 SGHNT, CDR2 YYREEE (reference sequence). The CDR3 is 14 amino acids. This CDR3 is CASSLRTEGYGYTF. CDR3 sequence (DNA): TGTGCCAGCAGCTTGCGTACGGAGGGCTATGGCTACACCTTC.

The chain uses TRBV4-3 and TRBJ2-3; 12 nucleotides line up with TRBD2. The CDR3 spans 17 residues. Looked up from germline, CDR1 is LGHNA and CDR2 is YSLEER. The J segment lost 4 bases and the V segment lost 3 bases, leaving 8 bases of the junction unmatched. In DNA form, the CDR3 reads TGCGCCAGCAGCCAGAGGGGGGCTAGCGGGAGGGCAGATACGCAGTATTTT. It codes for CASSQRGASGRADTQYF.

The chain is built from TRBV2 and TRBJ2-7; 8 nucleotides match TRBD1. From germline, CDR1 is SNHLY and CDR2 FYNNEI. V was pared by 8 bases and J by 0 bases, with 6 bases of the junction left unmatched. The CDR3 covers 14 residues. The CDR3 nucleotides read TGTGCCAGCTACCGGGACAGGAGCTCCTACGAGCAGTACTTC. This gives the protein CASYRDRSSYEQYF.